This T cell receptor (beta chain) stems from a study of shared clonotypes between healthy human individuals. Across the whole study: CD4 naive and memory got three plates each, CD8 naive two, CD8 memory one.

The table came from immunoSEQ multiplex PCR; TCRdb's copy has only in-frame clones and leaves some out. The table includes some 1,900,000 clones, just under 95% detected once. Naive CD8 cells comprised CD45RO-negative, CCR7-positively selected cells, excluding terminally differentiated effector memory CD45RA+ cells. Trimming stripped 3 bases from V and 0 bases from J, with 11 bases between. Germline CDR1 reads MDHEN; CDR2 reads SYDVKM. The CDR3 sequence is 15 residues long. Study-level findings and limits: Generally, estimated richness proved larger in naive subsets than it did in memory subsets. Clonotype sharing among donors was thought likely to change with sequencing depth.

This clone was detected only once. Its target is unknown. The sequenced material came from naive CD8+ T cells sorted from blood. The clonotype originates from a man aged 18 to 29 in good health. The chain recombines TRBV28 with TRBJ1-1, with D maybe TRBD1 (5 bases). CDR3: CASSFRQILNTEAFF. In DNA form, the CDR3 reads TGTGCCAGCAGTTTTCGACAGATACTGAACACTGAAGCTTTCTTT.